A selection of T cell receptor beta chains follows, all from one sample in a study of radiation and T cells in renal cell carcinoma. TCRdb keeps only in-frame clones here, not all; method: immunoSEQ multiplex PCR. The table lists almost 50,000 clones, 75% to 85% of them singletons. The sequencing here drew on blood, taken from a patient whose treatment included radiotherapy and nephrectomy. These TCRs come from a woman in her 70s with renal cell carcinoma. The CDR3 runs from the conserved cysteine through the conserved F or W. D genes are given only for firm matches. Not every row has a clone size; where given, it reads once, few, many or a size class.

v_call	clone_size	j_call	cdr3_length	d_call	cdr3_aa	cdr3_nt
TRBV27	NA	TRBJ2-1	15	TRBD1	CASSPPRGGGGRQFF	TGTGCCAGCAGTCCCCCCAGAGGGGGCGGTGGTAGGCAGTTCTTC
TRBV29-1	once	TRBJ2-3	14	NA	CSVDGTKSTDTQYF	TGCAGCGTTGATGGGACAAAGAGCACAGATACGCAGTATTTT
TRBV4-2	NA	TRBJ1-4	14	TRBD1	CASSPRTGAEKLFF	TGTGCCAGCAGCCCGCGGACAGGTGCTGAAAAACTGTTTTTT
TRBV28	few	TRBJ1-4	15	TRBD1	CASSLGTATNEKLFF	TGTGCCAGCAGTTTAGGGACAGCAACTAATGAAAAACTGTTTTTT
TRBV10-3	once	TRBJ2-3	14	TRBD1	CAISPGQFTDTQYF	TGTGCCATCAGCCCGGGACAGTTCACAGATACGCAGTATTTT
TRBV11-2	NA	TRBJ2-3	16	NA	CASSPKAGRGTDTQYF	TGTGCCAGCAGCCCGAAAGCCGGGAGAGGCACAGATACGCAGTATTTT
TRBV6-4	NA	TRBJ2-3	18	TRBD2	CASTILGLAGGGSDTQYF	TGTGCCAGCACCATTTTGGGACTAGCGGGAGGAGGTTCAGATACGCAGTATTTT
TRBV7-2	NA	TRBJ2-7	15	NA	CASSPRESHSYEQYF	TGTGCCAGCAGCCCCCGGGAGAGCCATTCCTACGAGCAGTACTTC
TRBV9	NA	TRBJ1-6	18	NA	CASPEGILLSSYNSPLHF	TGTGCCAGCCCGGAGGGTATCCTATTAAGCTCCTATAATTCACCCCTCCACTTT
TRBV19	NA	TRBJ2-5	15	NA	CASSISSTERETQYF	TGTGCCAGTAGTATATCATCGACAGAGCGGGAGACCCAGTACTTC
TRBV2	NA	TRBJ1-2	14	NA	CASSKDEFNYGYTF	TGTGCCAGCAGCAAGGACGAGTTTAACTATGGCTACACCTTC
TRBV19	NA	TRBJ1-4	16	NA	CASSIDLRVTNEKLFF	TGTGCCAGTAGTATAGATCTCCGGGTGACTAATGAAAAACTGTTTTTT
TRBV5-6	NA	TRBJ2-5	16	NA	CASSLAEGYFQETQYF	TGTGCCAGCAGCTTGGCGGAGGGGTACTTCCAAGAGACCCAGTACTTC
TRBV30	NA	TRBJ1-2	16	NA	CAWSLGGREYNYGYTF	TGTGCCTGGAGCCTCGGTGGCAGGGAGTATAACTATGGCTACACCTTC
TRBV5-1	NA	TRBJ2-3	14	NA	CASSLENRGDTQYF	TGCGCCAGCAGCTTGGAAAATAGGGGCGATACGCAGTATTTT
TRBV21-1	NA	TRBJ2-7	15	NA	CASSKWEAQSYEQYF	TGTGCCAGCAGCAAATGGGAGGCACAAAGCTACGAGCAGTACTTC
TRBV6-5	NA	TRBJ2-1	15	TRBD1	CASSLGQGAWNEQFF	TGTGCCAGCAGCCTTGGACAGGGCGCTTGGAATGAGCAGTTCTTC
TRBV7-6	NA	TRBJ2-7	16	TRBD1	CASSLESGQGDYEQYF	TGTGCCAGCAGCTTAGAGTCGGGACAGGGAGACTACGAGCAGTACTTC
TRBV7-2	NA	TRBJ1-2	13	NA	CASSLAADDGYTF	TGTGCCAGCAGCTTAGCGGCTGATGATGGCTACACCTTC
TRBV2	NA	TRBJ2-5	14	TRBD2	CASRGTSGPETQYF	TGTGCCAGCAGAGGGACTAGCGGGCCAGAGACCCAGTACTTC
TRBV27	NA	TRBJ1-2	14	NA	CASSGGAHQYGYTF	TGTGCCAGCAGTGGGGGGGCGCATCAGTATGGCTACACCTTC
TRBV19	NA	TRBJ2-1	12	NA	CASSLTSNEQFF	TGTGCCAGTAGCCTGACATCTAATGAGCAGTTCTTC
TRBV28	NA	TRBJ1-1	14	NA	CASRTGPLNTEAFF	TGTGCCAGCAGAACAGGGCCTTTGAACACTGAAGCTTTCTTT
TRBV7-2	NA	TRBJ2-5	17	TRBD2	CASSLVASGGAWETQYF	TGTGCCAGCAGCTTAGTCGCTAGCGGGGGGGCCTGGGAGACCCAGTACTTC
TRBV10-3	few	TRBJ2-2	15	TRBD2	CAISRGLALDGELFF	TGTGCCATCAGTCGCGGACTAGCGCTTGACGGGGAGCTGTTTTTT
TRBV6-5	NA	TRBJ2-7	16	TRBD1	CASSYSGQESSYEQYF	TGTGCCAGCAGTTACTCCGGACAGGAATCTTCCTACGAGCAGTACTTC
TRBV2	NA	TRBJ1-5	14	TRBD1	CASSVPGGDQPQHF	TGTGCCAGCAGCGTTCCAGGGGGCGACCAGCCCCAGCATTTT
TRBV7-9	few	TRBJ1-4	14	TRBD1	CASSLAGQGEKLFF	TGTGCCAGCAGCTTAGCGGGACAGGGTGAAAAACTGTTTTTT
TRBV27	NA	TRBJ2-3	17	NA	CASSWWVGQGGTDTQYF	TGTGCCAGCAGTTGGTGGGTTGGTCAGGGCGGCACAGATACGCAGTATTTT
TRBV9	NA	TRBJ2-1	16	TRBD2	CASSLRPAGGMNEQFF	TGTGCCAGCAGCCTAAGACCGGCGGGAGGTATGAATGAGCAGTTCTTC
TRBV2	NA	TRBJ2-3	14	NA	CASSRTPSTDTQYF	TGTGCCAGCAGTCGAACCCCTAGCACAGATACGCAGTATTTT
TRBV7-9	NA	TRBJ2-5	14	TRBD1	CASSLAQGEETQYF	TGTGCCAGCAGCTTAGCTCAGGGGGAAGAGACCCAGTACTTC
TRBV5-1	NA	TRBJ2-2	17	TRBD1	CASSLDPGGISAGELFF	TGCGCCAGCAGCTTGGATCCAGGGGGAATTAGCGCCGGGGAGCTGTTTTTT
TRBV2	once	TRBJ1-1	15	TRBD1	CASSMGQGLNTEAFF	TGTGCCAGCAGTATGGGACAGGGCTTGAACACTGAAGCTTTCTTT
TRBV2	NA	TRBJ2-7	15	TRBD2	CASSDRSSGNYEQYF	TGTGCCAGCAGCGATCGGTCTAGCGGGAACTACGAGCAGTACTTC
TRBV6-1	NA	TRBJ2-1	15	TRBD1	CASSPQGAGYNEQFF	TGTGCCAGCAGTCCCCAGGGGGCAGGGTACAATGAGCAGTTCTTC
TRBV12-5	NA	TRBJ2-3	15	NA	CASGDVGTFSDTQYF	TGTGCTAGTGGCGACGTAGGGACCTTCTCCGATACGCAGTATTTT
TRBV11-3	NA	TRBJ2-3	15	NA	CASSLGTISTDTQYF	TGTGCCAGCAGCTTAGGAACGATTAGCACAGATACGCAGTATTTT
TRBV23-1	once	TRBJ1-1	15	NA	CATWGLVGMNTEAFF	TGCGCCACCTGGGGCTTGGTCGGGATGAACACTGAAGCTTTCTTT
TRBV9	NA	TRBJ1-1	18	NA	CASSPRGGGTGVNTEAFF	TGTGCCAGCAGCCCAAGGGGAGGGGGAACGGGGGTGAACACTGAAGCTTTCTTT
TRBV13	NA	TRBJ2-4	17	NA	CASSLGQGLSKENIQYF	TGTGCCAGCAGCTTAGGGCAGGGGCTCTCCAAAGAAAACATTCAGTACTTC
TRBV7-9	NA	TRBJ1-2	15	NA	CASSVKAGISDGYTF	TGTGCCAGCAGCGTAAAGGCAGGTATCAGCGATGGCTACACCTTC
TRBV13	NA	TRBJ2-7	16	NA	CASSDTVGSKGDEQYF	TGTGCCAGCAGCGACACGGTGGGTAGCAAGGGGGACGAGCAGTACTTC
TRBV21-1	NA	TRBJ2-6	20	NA	CASSKEGTGGRLEGANVLTF	TGTGCCAGCAGTAAAGAGGGGACAGGGGGCCGATTGGAAGGGGCCAACGTCCTGACTTTC
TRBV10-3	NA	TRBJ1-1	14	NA	CAISGEQGNTEAFF	TGTGCCATCAGCGGAGAACAGGGTAACACTGAAGCTTTCTTT
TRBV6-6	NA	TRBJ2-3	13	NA	CASTLQSTDTQYF	TGTGCCAGCACCCTACAGAGCACAGATACGCAGTATTTT
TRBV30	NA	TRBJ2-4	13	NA	CAWSVGGLNIQYF	TGTGCCTGGAGTGTGGGGGGCTTAAACATTCAGTACTTC
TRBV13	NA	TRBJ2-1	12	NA	CASSLRNNEQFF	TGTGCCAGCAGCTTAAGGAACAATGAGCAGTTCTTC
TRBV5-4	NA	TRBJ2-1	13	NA	CASSYGGYNEQFF	TGTGCCAGCAGCTATGGGGGGTACAATGAGCAGTTCTTC
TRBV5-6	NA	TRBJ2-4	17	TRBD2	CASSWATSGRAKNIQYF	TGTGCCAGCAGCTGGGCGACTAGCGGGAGAGCCAAAAACATTCAGTACTTC